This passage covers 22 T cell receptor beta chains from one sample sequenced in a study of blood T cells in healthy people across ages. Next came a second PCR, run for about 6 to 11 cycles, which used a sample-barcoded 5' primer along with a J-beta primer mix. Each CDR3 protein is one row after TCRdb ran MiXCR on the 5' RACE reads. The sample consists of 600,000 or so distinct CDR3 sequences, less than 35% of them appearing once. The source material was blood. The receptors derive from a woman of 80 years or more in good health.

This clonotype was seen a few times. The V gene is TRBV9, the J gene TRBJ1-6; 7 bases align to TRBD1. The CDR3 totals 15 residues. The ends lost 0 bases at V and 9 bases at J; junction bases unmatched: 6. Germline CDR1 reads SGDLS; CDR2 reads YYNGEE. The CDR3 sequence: CASSVEGALPSPLHF. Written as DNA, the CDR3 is TGTGCCAGCAGCGTAGAGGGGGCGCTCCCTTCACCCCTCCACTTT. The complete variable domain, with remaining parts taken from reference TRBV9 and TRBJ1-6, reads DSGVTQTPKHLITATGQRVTLRCSPRSGDLSVYWYQQSLDQGLQFLIQYYNGEERAKGNILERFSAQQFPDLHSELNLSSLELGDSALYFCASSVEGALPSPLHFGNGTRLTVT.

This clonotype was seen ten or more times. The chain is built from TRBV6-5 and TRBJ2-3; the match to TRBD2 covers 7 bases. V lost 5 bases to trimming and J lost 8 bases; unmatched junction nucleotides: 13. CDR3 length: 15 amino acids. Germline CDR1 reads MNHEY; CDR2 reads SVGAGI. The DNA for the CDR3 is TGTGCCAGCAGTGTACTCGGACTAGTGGGGGGTACGCAGTATTTT. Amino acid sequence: CASSVLGLVGGTQYF.

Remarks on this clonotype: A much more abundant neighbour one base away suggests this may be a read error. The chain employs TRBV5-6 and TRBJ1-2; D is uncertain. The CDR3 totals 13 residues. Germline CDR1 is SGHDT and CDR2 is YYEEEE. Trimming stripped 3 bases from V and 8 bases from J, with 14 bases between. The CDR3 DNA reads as TGTGCCAGCAGCTCCCACGGTTCCGGGGGCTACACCTTC. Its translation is CASSSHGSGGYTF.

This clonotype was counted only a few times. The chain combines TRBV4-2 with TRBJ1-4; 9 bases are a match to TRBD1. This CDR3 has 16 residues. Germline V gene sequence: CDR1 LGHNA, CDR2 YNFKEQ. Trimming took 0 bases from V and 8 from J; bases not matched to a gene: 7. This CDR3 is CASSQDPTGQGEKLFF. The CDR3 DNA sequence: TGTGCCAGCAGCCAAGATCCGACAGGACAGGGGGAAAAACTGTTTTTT.

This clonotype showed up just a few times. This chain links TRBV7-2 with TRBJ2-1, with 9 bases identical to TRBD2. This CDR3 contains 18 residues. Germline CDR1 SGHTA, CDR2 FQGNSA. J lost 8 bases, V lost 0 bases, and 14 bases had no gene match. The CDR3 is CASSLAGRGRAGGHEQFF. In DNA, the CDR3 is TGTGCCAGCAGCTTAGCGGGACGCGGGAGGGCCGGAGGACATGAGCAGTTCTTC.

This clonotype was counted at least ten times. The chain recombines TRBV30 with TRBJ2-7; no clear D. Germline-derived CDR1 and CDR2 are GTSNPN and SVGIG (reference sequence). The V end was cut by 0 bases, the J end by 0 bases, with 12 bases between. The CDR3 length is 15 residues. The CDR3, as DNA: TGTGCCTGGAGTGTGGGCCGCGCACTCTCCTACGAGCAGTACTTC. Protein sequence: CAWSVGRALSYEQYF.

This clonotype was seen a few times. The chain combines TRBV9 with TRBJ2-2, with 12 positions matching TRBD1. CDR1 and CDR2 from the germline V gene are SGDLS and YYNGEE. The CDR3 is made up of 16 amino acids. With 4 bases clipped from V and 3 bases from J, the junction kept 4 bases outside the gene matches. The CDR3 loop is CASSSGTGGHTGELFF. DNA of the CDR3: TGTGCCAGCAGCTCAGGGACAGGGGGCCACACCGGGGAGCTGTTTTTT.

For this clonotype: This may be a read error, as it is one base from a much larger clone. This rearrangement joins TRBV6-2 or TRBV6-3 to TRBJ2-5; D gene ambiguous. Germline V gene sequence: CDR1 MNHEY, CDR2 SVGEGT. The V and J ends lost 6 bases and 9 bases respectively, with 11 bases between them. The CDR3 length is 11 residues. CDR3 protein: CASSQLKAQYF. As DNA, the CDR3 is TGTGCCAGCAGCCAATTGAAGGCCCAGTACTTC.

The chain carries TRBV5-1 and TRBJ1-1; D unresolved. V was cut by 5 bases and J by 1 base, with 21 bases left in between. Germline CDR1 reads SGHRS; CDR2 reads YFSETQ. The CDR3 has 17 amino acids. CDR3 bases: TGCGCCAGCAGGTACGATTACCGGCCACCGGCGAACACTGAAGCTTTCTTT. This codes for CASRYDYRPPANTEAFF. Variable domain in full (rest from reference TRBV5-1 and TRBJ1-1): KAGVTQTPRYLIKTRGQQVTLSCSPISGHRSVSWYQQTPGQGLQFLFEYFSETQRNKGNFPGRFSGRQFSNSRSEMNVSTLELGDSALYLCASRYDYRPPANTEAFFGQGTRLTVV.

The CDR3 here is CASSDPVQGANEKLFF. For the CDR3, the DNA is TGTGCCAGCAGCGACCCGGTACAGGGGGCTAATGAAAAACTGTTTTTT. V is TRBV3-1 and J is TRBJ1-4; TRBD1 matches at 8 bases. CDR1 and CDR2 from the germline V gene are LGHDT and YNNKEL (reference sequence). Losses at the gene ends were 5 bases for V and 3 bases for J; bases not matched to a gene: 8. The CDR3 totals 16 residues. Full variable domain (missing parts from reference TRBV3-1 and TRBJ1-4): DTAVSQTPKYLVTQMGNDKSIKCEQNLGHDTMYWYKQDSKKFLKIMFSYNNKELIINETVPNRFSPKSPDKAHLNLHINSLELGDSAVYFCASSDPVQGANEKLFFGSGTQLSVL.

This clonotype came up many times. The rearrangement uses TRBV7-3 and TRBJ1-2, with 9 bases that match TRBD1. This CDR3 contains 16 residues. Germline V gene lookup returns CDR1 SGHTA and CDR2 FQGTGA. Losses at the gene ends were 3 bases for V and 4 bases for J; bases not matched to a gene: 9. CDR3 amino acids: CASSFSGDRGSYGYTF. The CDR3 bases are TGTGCCAGCAGCTTCTCGGGCGACAGGGGGTCCTATGGCTACACCTTC.

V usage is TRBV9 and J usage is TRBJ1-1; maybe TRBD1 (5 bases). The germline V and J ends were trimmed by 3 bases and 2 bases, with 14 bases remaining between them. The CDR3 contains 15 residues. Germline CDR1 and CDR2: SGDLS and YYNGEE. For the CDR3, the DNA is TGTGCCAGCAGCGCCCAAATCGGACAAAACACTGAAGCTTTCTTT. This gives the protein CASSAQIGQNTEAFF.

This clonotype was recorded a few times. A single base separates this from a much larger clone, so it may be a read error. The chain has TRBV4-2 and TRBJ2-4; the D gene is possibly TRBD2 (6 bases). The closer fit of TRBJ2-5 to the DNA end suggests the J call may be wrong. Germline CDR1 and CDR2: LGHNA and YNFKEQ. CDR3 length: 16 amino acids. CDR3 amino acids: CASSQGSSSGLETQYF. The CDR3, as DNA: TGTGCCAGCAGCCAAGGGTCGAGTAGCGGTCTAGAGACCCAGTACTTC.

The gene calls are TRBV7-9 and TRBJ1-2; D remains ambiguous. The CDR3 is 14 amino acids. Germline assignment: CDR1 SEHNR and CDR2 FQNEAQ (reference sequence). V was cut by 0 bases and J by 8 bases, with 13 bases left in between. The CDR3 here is CASSLATGDEGYTF. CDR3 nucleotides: TGTGCCAGCAGCTTAGCTACCGGGGATGAGGGCTACACCTTC.

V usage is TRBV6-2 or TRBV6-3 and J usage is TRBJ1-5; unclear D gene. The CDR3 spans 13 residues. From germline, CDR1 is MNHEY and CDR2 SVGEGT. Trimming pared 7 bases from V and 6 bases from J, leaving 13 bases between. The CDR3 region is CASTPSVGQPQHF. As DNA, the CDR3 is TGTGCCAGCACTCCCTCTGTCGGTCAGCCCCAGCATTTT.

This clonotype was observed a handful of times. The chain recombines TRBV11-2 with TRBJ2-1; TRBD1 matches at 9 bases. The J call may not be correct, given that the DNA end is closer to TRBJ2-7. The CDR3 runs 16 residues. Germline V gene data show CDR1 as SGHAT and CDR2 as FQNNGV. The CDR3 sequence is CASSLTGGIVYNEQYF. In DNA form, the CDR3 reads TGTGCCAGCAGCTTGACAGGGGGAATCGTTTACAATGAGCAGTACTTC.

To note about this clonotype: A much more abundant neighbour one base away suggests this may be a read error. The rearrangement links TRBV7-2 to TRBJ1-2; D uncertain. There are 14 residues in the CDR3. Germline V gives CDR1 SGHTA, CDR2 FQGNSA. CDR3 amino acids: CASSYRRTEYGCTF. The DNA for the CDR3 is TGTGCCAGCAGCTACCGACGGACCGAGTATGGCTGCACCTTC. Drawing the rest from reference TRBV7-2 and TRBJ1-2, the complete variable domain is GAGVSQSPSNKVTEKGKDVELRCDPISGHTALYWYRQSLGQGLEFLIYFQGNSAPDKSGLPSDRFSAERTGGSVSTLTIQRTQQEDSAVYLCASSYRRTEYGCTFGSGTRLTVV.

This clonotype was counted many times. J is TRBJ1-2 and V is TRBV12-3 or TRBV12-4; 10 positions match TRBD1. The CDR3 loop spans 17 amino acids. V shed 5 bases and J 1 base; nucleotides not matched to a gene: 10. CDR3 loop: CASSPTGTGVINYGYTF. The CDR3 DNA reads TGTGCCAGCAGTCCCACCGGGACAGGGGTGATTAACTATGGCTACACCTTC.

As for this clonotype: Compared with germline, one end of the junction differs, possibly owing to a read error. The CDR3 DNA sequence: TGTGCCAGCAGTCGTGACAGGGGCAGGTCAGATATGCAGTATTTT. Translated: CASSRDRGRSDMQYF. The chain uses TRBV2 and TRBJ2-3; 8 nucleotides align to TRBD1. The CDR3 runs to 15 residues. Per germline, CDR1 SNHLY and CDR2 FYNNEI.

The CDR3 DNA reads as TGCAGTGCTATTTTAGGCACAGATACGCAGTATTTT. Amino acids: CSAILGTDTQYF. The J gene is TRBJ2-3, the V gene TRBV20-1; no firm D call. This CDR3 spans 12 amino acids. V lost 4 bases and J lost 1, with 6 bases in between. Looked up from germline, CDR1 is DFQATT and CDR2 is SNEGSKA (reference sequence).

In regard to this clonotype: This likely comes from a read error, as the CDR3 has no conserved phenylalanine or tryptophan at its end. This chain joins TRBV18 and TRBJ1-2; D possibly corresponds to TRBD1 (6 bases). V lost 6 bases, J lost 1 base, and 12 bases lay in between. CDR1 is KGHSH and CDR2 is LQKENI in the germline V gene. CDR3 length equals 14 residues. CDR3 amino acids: CASSPGQLNYGYTC. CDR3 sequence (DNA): TGTGCCAGCTCCCCGGGACAACTTAACTATGGCTACACCTGC.

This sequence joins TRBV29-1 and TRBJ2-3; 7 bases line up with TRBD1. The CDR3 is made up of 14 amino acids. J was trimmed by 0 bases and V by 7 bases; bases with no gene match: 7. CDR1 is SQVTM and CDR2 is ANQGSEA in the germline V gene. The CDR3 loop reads CSGRQGLSTDTQYF. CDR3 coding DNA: TGCAGCGGACGACAGGGTCTGAGCACAGATACGCAGTATTTT.